A selection of T cell receptor beta chains follows, all from one sample in a study of blood T cell repertoires in COVID-19. The table came from immunoSEQ multiplex PCR; TCRdb's copy has only in-frame clones and leaves some out. This sample carries roughly 250,000 clones, approximately 91% of them seen once, and the ten largest clones take 2% to 2.5%. The material sequenced was peripheral blood. The receptors here all came from a middle-aged woman who had recovered from COVID-19. The CDR3 runs from the conserved cysteine through the conserved F or W. D genes are given only for firm matches. Size tells how often a clone was seen (once, few, many) or the class of an expanded clone, and some rows leave it out.

v_call,clone_size,j_call,d_call,cdr3_nt,cdr3_aa
TRBV15,.,TRBJ1-2,TRBD1,TGTGCCACCAGCAGAGATAAGGGGGCGGATGGCTACACCTTC,CATSRDKGADGYTF
TRBV5-5,.,TRBJ1-5,.,TGTGCCAGCAGCTCCTCTGGCGGTAGCAATCAGCCCCAGCATTTT,CASSSSGGSNQPQHF
TRBV7-2,once,TRBJ2-5,.,TGTGCCAGCAGCTTTTCTTGGCAGGGAACGATGAACCAGTACTTC,CASSFSWQGTMNQYF
TRBV7-3,.,TRBJ2-3,TRBD1,TGTGCCAGCAGCATGGACAGGGTGCCAGATACGCAGTATTTT,CASSMDRVPDTQYF
TRBV4-3,.,TRBJ2-3,TRBD2,TGCGCCAGCAGCCGGACTAGCGGTTTAGATACGCAGTATTTT,CASSRTSGLDTQYF
TRBV28,.,TRBJ2-7,TRBD2,TGTGCCAGCAGCAACGGGGGGGGGTACTCCTACGAGCAGTACTTC,CASSNGGGYSYEQYF
TRBV7-2,.,TRBJ2-2,.,TGTGCCAGCAGCTTAAGGTCAGGGGACACCGGGGAGCTGTTTTTT,CASSLRSGDTGELFF
TRBV4-1,.,TRBJ2-3,.,TGCGCCAGCAGCCCGCCAATGAGGACGGGATACACAGATACGCAGTATTTT,CASSPPMRTGYTDTQYF
TRBV10-3,.,TRBJ1-2,TRBD1,TGTGCCATCAGTGAGACGTCAACAGGGGGTCGAGGCTATGGCTACACCTTC,CAISETSTGGRGYGYTF
TRBV24-1,.,TRBJ2-1,.,TGTGCCACCAGCCGACCGAGCGGAGTATACAATGAGCAGTTCTTC,CATSRPSGVYNEQFF
TRBV28,.,TRBJ2-7,TRBD1,TGTGCCAGCAGACAGGGGGCCGAGCAGTACTTC,CASRQGAEQYF
TRBV24-1,.,TRBJ2-5,.,TGTGCCACCAGTGATTCCGACAGCCTACGCGAGACCCAGTACTTC,CATSDSDSLRETQYF
TRBV4-1,once,TRBJ1-6,.,TGCGCCAGCAGCCAAGACCTCACGAGGGGAGGTTCACCCCTCCACTTT,CASSQDLTRGGSPLHF